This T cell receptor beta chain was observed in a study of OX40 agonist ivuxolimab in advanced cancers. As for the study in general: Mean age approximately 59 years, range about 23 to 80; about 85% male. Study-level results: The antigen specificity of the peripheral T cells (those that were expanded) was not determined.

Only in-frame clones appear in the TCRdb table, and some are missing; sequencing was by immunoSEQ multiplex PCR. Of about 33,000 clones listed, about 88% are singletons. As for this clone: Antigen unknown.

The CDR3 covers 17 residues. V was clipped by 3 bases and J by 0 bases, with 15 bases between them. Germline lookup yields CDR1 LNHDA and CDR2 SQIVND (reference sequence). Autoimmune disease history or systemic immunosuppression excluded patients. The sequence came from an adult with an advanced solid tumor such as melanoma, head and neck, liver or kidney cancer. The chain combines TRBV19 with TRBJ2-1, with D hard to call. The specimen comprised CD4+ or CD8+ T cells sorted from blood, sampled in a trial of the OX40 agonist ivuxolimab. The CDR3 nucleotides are TGTGCCAGTAGTATGGTCGGCTACCAGAGCTCCTACAATGAGCAGTTCTTC. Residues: CASSMVGYQSSYNEQFF.